This TCR beta chain is from a study of blood T cell repertoires in COVID-19. Turning to the study itself: Researchers got acute and convalescent COVID-19 samples from the United States, Italy and Spain. T cells, B-cell-depleted T cells, or PBMCs provided the cDNA or gDNA that served as material.

Seattle's enrolled individuals joined amid active infection and were then monitored longitudinally. As processed by the authors: Reference gene primer amplification in the assay estimated nucleated cell counts. TCRdb's copy holds only in-frame clones and misses some; the assay was immunoSEQ multiplex PCR. From that table come the V and J calls and clone size; the DNA was used to work out D and trimming. The sample carries around 210,000 clones, 84% recorded once. This sequence originates from a woman aged 80 or older with COVID-19, enrolled during active disease. Sample: peripheral blood.

The CDR3 loop reads CATRPWGLAGVQEQFF. DNA of the CDR3: TGTGCCACCCGGCCATGGGGGTTAGCGGGGGTACAGGAGCAGTTCTTC. The genes are TRBV15 and TRBJ2-1; 9 bases align to TRBD2. The CDR3 is 16 residues long. CDR1 is LNHNV, CDR2 YYDKDF, per germline (reference sequence). J was trimmed by 10 bases and V by 8 bases; bases with no gene match: 18. Supplemented by reference TRBV15 and TRBJ2-1, the full variable domain reads DAMVIQNPRYQVTQFGKPVTLSCSQTLNHNVMYWYQQKSSQAPKLLFHYYDKDFNNEADTPDNFQSRRPNTSFCFLDIRSPGLGDTAMYLCATRPWGLAGVQEQFFGPGTRLTVL.